This T cell receptor beta chain was identified in a study of identical twins. Unique molecular identifiers were in the cDNA, with template-switch universal primer binding. TCRdb ran MiXCR on the 5' RACE reads and lists one entry per CDR3 protein. The sample lists a few hundred thousand distinct CDR3 sequences; about 9% were seen once. The CDR3 contains 13 residues. Germline-derived CDR1 and CDR2 are GTSNPN and SVGIG (reference sequence). With 1 base clipped from V and 3 bases from J, the junction kept 2 bases outside the gene matches. All of the donors were Caucasians in good health. With respect to this clonotype: Its specificity is not known.

General study results and limits: The more abundant beta clonotypes in cord blood had fewer insertions, and memory repertoires did not show this. It was possible that invariant MAIT and iNKT cells partly confounded the zero-insertion analyses.

This receptor was taken from a woman between 50 and 59 years old in good health. The sample was naive T cells sorted from blood. The chain uses TRBV30 and TRBJ2-7; TRBD1 agrees at 8 bases. CDR3 nucleotide sequence: TGTGCCTGGAGTGCGGGACAGGTCTACGAGCAGTACTTC. It encodes CAWSAGQVYEQYF.